This T cell receptor beta chain was obtained from a study of blood T cell repertoires in COVID-19. About the research overall: The United States, Italy and Spain were the sources of the acute and convalescent COVID-19 samples. From T cells, B-cell-depleted T cells, or PBMCs came the material, which was cDNA or gDNA.

As handled by the study authors: From reference gene primer amplification, estimates of nucleated cell counts were derived. The repertoire was sequenced with immunoSEQ multiplex PCR; TCRdb's copy has only in-frame clones and lacks some. V and J calls and clone size are given by that table; D and trimming were obtained from the DNA. In the table there are a few hundred thousand clones, about 86% of which are singletons. This TCR came from a woman in her forties or fifties with COVID-19, enrolled during active disease. The sample taken for sequencing was peripheral blood.

CDR3 DNA sequence: TGTGCCACCTGCGGGGCCTCGAACACCGGGGAGCTGTTTTTT. This sequence encodes CATCGASNTGELFF. The chain combines TRBV24-1 with TRBJ2-2, with D possibly being TRBD2 (6 bases). Germline V gene data show CDR1 as KGHDR and CDR2 as SFDVKD. With 9 bases removed from V and 0 bases from J, the gap between germline ends came to 10 bases. This CDR3 has 14 amino acids.